Below, 9 T cell receptor beta chains from the same sample are listed, as sequenced in a study of shared clonotypes between healthy human individuals. Naive CD8 cells lacked CD45RO, underwent positive selection for CCR7 and left out terminally differentiated effector memory CD45RA+ cells. Produced via immunoSEQ multiplex PCR; TCRdb's table is partial and in-frame only. The sample shows hundreds of thousands of clones, 90% to 95% of them seen only once. Specimen: naive CD8+ T cells sorted from blood. The source is a woman between 25 and 40 years old in good health.

The chain has TRBV21-1 and TRBJ2-7. TRBV21-1 is noted as a pseudogene. The CDR3 runs to 10 residues. Here the CDR3 DNA reads TGTGCCAGCAGCAAATACGAGCAGTACTTC. Its translation is CASSKYEQYF.

V gene TRBV11-2 combines with J gene TRBJ2-7; the D gene is possibly TRBD1 (6 bases). The V gene lost 1 base and the J gene lost 1 base, with 14 bases spanning the gap. This CDR3 region has 16 residues. Germline V CDR1 and CDR2: SGHAT, FQNNGV. Here the CDR3 DNA reads TGTGCCAGCAGCTTAGCCACAGGGCTCGGATCCTACGAGCAGTACTTC. It codes for CASSLATGLGSYEQYF. Filled out from reference TRBV11-2 and TRBJ2-7, the complete variable domain reads EAGVAQSPRYKIIEKRQSVAFWCNPISGHATLYWYQQILGQGPKLLIQFQNNGVVDDSQLPKDRFSAERLKGVDSTLKIQPAKLEDSAVYLCASSLATGLGSYEQYFGPGTRLTVT.

J is TRBJ2-1 and V is TRBV15; 9 nucleotides agree with TRBD2. Germline loops: CDR1 LNHNV, CDR2 YYDKDF (reference sequence). With V trimmed by 8 bases and J by 0 bases, 5 bases remained unmatched. The CDR3 runs 15 residues. Here the CDR3 DNA reads TGTGCCACCTGGGGTAGCGGGAGCTCCTACAATGAGCAGTTCTTC. Its translation is CATWGSGSSYNEQFF.

The rearrangement links TRBV6-6 to TRBJ2-3; D perhaps matches TRBD2 (6 bases). The length of the CDR3 is 15 residues. With 8 bases removed from V and 2 bases from J, the gap between germline ends came to 17 bases. Germline CDR1 MNHNY, CDR2 SVGAGI (reference sequence). In nucleotides, the CDR3 is TGTGCCAGCGGGTTTTGGAGGGGTAACACAGATACGCAGTATTTT. This translates into CASGFWRGNTDTQYF.

This clone showed up just once. The CDR3 coding sequence is TGTGCCAGCAGTTTACATACGGGGATCACTGAAGCTTTCTTT. Residues: CASSLHTGITEAFF. The V call is TRBV28, the J call TRBJ1-1, with D unresolved. Trimming left V 2 bases short and J 4 bases short, with 11 bases between. Germline CDR1 MDHEN, CDR2 SYDVKM. The CDR3 sequence is 14 residues long.

This clone was seen a single time. V usage is TRBV7-2 and J usage is TRBJ1-1; possibly TRBD1 for D (5 bases). Per the germline V gene, CDR1 is SGHTA and CDR2 is FQGNSA. The length of the CDR3 is 17 residues. Trimming stripped 2 bases from V and 3 bases from J, with 19 bases between. Here the CDR3 reads CASSLRGRDHADTEAFF. The CDR3 nucleotides read TGTGCCAGCAGCTTACGGGGCAGGGATCATGCGGACACTGAAGCTTTCTTT.

The gene calls are TRBV19 and TRBJ2-1, with 10 bases that match TRBD2. The CDR3 sequence is 15 residues long. The ends lost 8 bases at V and 6 bases at J; junction bases unmatched: 10. Looked up from germline, CDR1 is LNHDA and CDR2 is SQIVND (reference sequence). This CDR3 reads CASRITSGIINEQFF. The CDR3 DNA reads TGTGCCAGTCGAATAACTAGCGGGATAATCAATGAGCAGTTCTTC.

This chain links TRBV10-3 with TRBJ1-6; D uncertain. V lost 3 bases and J lost 4, with 7 bases in between. The CDR3 totals 14 residues. Germline CDR1 ENHRY, CDR2 SYGVKD. The CDR3 here is CAISDRQYNSPLHF. The CDR3 nucleotides are TGTGCCATCAGTGATCGGCAGTATAATTCACCCCTCCACTTT.

The rearrangement uses TRBV27 and TRBJ2-4, with a tentative D call TRBD1 (5 bases). Germline V lookup: CDR1 MNHEY, CDR2 SMNVEV (reference sequence). CDR3 length: 15 amino acids. Trimming cost V 4 bases and J 3 bases, with 13 bases left between them. For the CDR3, the DNA is TGTGCCAGCAGTTCCGCTGACAGCTACAAAAACATTCAGTACTTC. Translated: CASSSADSYKNIQYF.